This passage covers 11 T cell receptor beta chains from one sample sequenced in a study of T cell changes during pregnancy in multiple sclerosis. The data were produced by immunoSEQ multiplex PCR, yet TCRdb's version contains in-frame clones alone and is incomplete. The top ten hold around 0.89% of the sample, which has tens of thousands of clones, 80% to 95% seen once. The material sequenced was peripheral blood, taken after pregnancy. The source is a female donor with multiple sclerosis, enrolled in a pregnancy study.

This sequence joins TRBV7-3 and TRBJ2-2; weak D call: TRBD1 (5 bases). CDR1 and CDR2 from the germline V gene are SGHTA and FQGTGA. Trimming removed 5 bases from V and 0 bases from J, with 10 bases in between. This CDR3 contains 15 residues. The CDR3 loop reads CASSPQGANTGELFF. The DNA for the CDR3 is TGTGCCAGCAGCCCGCAGGGTGCGAACACCGGGGAGCTGTTTTTT.

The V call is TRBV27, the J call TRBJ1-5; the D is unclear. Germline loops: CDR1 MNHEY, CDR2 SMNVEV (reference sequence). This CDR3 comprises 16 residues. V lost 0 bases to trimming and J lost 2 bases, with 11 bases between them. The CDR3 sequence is CASSLSTGRRNQPQHF. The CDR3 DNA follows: TGTGCCAGCAGTTTATCGACGGGGAGACGCAATCAGCCCCAGCATTTT.

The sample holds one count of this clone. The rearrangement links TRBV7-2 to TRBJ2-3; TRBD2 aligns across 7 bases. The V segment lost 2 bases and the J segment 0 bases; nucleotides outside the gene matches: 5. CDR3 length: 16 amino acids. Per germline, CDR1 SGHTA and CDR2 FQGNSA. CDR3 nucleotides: TGTGCCAGCAGCTTACAAGCGGGGTCTAGCACAGATACGCAGTATTTT. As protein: CASSLQAGSSTDTQYF.

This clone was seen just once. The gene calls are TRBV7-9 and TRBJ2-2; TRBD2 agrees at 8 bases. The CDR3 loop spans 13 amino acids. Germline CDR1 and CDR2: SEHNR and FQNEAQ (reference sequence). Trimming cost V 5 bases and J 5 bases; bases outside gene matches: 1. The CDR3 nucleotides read TGTGCCAGCAGCCGCGGGGGGACCGGGGAGCTGTTTTTT. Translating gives CASSRGGTGELFF.

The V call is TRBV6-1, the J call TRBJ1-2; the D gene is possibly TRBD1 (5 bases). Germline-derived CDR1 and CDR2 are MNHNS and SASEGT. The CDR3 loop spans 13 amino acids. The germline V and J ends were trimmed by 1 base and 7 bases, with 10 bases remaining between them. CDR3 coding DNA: TGTGCCAGCAGTGAAGTGGGGCTGGGTGGCTACACCTTC. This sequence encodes CASSEVGLGGYTF.

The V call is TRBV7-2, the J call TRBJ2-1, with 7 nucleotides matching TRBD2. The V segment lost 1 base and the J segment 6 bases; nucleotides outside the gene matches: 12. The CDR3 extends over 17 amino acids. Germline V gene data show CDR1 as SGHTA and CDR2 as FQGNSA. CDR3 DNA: TGTGCCAGCAGCTTAGTGGGTCGGGCTAGCGGTATCAATGAGCAGTTCTTC. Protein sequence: CASSLVGRASGINEQFF. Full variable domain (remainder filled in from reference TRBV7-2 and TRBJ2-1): GAGVSQSPSNKVTEKGKDVELRCDPISGHTALYWYRQSLGQGLEFLIYFQGNSAPDKSGLPSDRFSAERTGGSVSTLTIQRTQQEDSAVYLCASSLVGRASGINEQFFGPGTRLTVL.

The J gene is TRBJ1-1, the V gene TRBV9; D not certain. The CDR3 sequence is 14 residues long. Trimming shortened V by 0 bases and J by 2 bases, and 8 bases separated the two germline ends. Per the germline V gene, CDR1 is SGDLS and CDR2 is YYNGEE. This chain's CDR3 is CASSVVPVNTEAFF. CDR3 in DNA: TGTGCCAGCAGCGTAGTCCCAGTCAACACTGAAGCTTTCTTT.

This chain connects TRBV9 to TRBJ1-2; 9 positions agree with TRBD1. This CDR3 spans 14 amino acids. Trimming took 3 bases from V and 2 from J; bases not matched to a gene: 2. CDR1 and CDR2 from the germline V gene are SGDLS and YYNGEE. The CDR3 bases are TGTGCCAGCAGCGCGGGACAGGGCAACTATGGCTACACCTTC. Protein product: CASSAGQGNYGYTF.

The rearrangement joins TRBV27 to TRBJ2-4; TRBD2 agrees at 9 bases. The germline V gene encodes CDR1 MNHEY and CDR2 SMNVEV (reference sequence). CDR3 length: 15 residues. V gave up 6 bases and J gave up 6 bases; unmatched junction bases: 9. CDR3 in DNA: TGTGCCAGCAGCTTAGCGGGGGCCCAGGGAAACATTCAGTACTTC. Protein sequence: CASSLAGAQGNIQYF.

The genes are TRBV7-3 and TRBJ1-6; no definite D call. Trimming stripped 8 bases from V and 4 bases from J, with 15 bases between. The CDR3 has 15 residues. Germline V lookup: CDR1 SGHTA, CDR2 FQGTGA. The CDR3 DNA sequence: TGTGCCAGCGCCGCCATCGGGGATTATAATTCACCCCTCCACTTT. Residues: CASAAIGDYNSPLHF.

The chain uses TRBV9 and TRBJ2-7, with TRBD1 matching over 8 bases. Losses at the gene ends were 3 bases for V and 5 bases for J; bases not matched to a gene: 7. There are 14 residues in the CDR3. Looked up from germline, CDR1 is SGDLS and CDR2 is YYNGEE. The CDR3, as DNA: TGTGCCAGCAGCGCCGGACAGGGTCCCCACGAGCAGTACTTC. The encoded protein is CASSAGQGPHEQYF.